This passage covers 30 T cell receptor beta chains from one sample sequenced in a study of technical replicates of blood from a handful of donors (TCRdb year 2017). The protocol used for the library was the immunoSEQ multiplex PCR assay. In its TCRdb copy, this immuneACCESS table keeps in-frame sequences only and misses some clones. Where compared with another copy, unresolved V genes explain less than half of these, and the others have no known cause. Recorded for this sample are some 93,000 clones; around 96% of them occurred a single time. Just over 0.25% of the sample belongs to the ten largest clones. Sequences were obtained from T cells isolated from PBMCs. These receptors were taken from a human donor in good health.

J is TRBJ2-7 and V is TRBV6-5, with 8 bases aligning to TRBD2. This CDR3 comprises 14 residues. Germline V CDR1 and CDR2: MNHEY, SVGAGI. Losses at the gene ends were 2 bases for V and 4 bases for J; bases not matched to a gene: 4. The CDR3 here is CASSYREGWYEQYF. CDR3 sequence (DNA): TGTGCCAGCAGTTACCGGGAGGGTTGGTACGAGCAGTACTTC.

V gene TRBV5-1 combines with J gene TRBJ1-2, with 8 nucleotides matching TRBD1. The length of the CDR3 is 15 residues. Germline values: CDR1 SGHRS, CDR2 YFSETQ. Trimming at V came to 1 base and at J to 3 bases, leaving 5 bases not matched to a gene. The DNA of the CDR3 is TGCGCCAGCAGCTTGTTAGTGGGACAGGACTATGGCTACACCTTC. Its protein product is CASSLLVGQDYGYTF. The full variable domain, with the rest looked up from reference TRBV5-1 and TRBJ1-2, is KAGVTQTPRYLIKTRGQQVTLSCSPISGHRSVSWYQQTPGQGLQFLFEYFSETQRNKGNFPGRFSGRQFSNSRSEMNVSTLELGDSALYLCASSLLVGQDYGYTFGSGTRLTVV.

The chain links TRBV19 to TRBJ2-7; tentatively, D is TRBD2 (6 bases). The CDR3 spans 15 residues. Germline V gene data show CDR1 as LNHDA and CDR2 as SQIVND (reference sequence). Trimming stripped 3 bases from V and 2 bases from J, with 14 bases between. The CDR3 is CASSITGAAPYEQYF. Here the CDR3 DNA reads TGTGCCAGTAGTATCACGGGAGCCGCCCCCTACGAGCAGTACTTC.

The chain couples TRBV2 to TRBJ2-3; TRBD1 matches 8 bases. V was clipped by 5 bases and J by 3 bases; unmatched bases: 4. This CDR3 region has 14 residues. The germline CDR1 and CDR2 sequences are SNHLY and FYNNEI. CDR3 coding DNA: TGTGCCAGCAGTCAACAGGGGGGAACAGATACGCAGTATTTT. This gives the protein CASSQQGGTDTQYF. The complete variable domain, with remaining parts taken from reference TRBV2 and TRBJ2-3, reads EPEVTQTPSHQVTQMGQEVILRCVPISNHLYFYWYRQILGQKVEFLVSFYNNEISEKSEIFDDQFSVERPDGSNFTLKIRSTKLEDSAMYFCASSQQGGTDTQYFGPGTRLTVL.

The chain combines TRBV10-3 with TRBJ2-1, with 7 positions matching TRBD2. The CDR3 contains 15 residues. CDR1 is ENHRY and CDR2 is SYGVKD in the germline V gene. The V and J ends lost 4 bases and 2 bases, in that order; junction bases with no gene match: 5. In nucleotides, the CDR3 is TGTGCCATCAGTGGTCAAGCGGGGACCTACAATGAGCAGTTCTTC. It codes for CAISGQAGTYNEQFF.

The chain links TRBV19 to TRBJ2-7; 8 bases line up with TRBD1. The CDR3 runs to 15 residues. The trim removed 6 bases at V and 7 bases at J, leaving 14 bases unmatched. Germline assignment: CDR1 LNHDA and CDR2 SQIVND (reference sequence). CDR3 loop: CASRPAGTGEGEQYF. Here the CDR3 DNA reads TGTGCCAGTAGGCCTGCCGGGACAGGCGAGGGGGAGCAGTACTTC.

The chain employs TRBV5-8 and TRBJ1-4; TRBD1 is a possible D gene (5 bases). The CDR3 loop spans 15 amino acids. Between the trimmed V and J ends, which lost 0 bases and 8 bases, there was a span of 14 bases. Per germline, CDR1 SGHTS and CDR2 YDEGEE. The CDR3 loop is CASSLVGGSEEKLFF. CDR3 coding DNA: TGTGCCAGCAGCTTGGTGGGGGGGAGCGAAGAAAAACTGTTTTTT.

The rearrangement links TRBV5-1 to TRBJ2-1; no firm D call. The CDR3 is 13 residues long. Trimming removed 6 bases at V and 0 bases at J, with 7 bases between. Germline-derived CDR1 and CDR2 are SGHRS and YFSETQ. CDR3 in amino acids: CASTKSSYNEQFF. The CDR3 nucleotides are TGCGCCAGCACTAAGAGCTCCTACAATGAGCAGTTCTTC.

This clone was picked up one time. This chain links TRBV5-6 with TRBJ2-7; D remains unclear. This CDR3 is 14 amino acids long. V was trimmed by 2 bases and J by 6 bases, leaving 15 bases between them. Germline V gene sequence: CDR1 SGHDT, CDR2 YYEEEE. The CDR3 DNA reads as TGTGCCAGCAGCTTCCGAGGCACCTCATCCGAGCAGTACTTC. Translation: CASSFRGTSSEQYF.

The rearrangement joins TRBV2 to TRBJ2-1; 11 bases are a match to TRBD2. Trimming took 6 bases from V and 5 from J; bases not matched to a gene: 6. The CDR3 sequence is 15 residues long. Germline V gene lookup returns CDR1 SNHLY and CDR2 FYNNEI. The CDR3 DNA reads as TGTGCCAGCAGGGGGACTAGCGGATACAACAATGAGCAGTTCTTC. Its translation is CASRGTSGYNNEQFF. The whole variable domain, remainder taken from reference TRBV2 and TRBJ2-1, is EPEVTQTPSHQVTQMGQEVILRCVPISNHLYFYWYRQILGQKVEFLVSFYNNEISEKSEIFDDQFSVERPDGSNFTLKIRSTKLEDSAMYFCASRGTSGYNNEQFFGPGTRLTVL.

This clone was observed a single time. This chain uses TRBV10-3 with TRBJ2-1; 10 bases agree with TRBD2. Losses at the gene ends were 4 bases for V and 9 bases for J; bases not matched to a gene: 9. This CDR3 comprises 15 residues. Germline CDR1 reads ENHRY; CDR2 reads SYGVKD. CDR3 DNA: TGTGCCATCAGTGGGGGGCTAGCGGGAGTTGGTGAGCAGTTCTTC. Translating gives CAISGGLAGVGEQFF.

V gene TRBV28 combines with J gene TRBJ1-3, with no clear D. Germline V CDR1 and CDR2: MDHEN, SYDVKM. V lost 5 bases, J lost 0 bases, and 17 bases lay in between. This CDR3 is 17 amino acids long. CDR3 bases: TGTGCCAGCAGTCCGCCGCGGTCTCTAGTCTCTGGAAACACCATATATTTT. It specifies CASSPPRSLVSGNTIYF.

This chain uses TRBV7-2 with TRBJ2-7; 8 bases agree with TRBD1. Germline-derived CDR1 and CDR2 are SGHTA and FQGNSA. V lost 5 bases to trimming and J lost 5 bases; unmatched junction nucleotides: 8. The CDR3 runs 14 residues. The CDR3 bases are TGTGCCAGCAGCCCCCGGACAGGGACGGACGAGCAGTACTTC. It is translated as CASSPRTGTDEQYF.

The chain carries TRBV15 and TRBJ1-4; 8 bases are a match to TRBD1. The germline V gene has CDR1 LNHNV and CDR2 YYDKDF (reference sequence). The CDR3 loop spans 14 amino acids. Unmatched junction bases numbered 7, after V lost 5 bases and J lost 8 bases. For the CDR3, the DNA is TGTGCCACCAGCGCTGACAGGGGACGCGAAAAACTGTTTTTT. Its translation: CATSADRGREKLFF.

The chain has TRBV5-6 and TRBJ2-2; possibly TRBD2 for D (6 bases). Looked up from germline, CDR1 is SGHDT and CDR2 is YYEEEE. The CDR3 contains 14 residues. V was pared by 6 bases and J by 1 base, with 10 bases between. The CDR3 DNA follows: TGTGCCAGCAACCGGGACTTGAACACCGGGGAGCTGTTTTTT. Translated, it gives CASNRDLNTGELFF. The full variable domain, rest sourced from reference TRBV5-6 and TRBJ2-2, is DAGVTQSPTHLIKTRGQQVTLRCSPKSGHDTVSWYQQALGQGPQFIFQYYEEEERQRGNFPDRFSGHQFPNYSSELNVNALLLGDSALYLCASNRDLNTGELFFGEGSRLTVL.

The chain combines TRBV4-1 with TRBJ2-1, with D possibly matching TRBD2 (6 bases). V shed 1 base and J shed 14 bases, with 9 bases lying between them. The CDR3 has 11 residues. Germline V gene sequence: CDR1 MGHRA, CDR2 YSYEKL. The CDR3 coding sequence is TGCGCCAGCAGCCAAGGGGGGGAGGAGTTCTTC. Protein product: CASSQGGEEFF.

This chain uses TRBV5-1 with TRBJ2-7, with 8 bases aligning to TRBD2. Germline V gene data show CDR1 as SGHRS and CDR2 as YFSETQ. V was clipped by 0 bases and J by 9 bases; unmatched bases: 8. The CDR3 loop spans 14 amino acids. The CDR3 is CASSLELVAGRQYF. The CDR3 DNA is TGCGCCAGCAGCTTGGAGTTGGTAGCGGGAAGGCAGTACTTC.

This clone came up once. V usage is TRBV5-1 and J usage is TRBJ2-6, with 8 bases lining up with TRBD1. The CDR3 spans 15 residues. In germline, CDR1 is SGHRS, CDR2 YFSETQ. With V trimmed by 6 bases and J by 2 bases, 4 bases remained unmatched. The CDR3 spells CASTLRGPGANVLTF. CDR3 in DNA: TGCGCCAGCACCCTCAGGGGGCCTGGGGCCAACGTCCTGACTTTC. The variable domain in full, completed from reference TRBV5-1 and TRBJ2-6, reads KAGVTQTPRYLIKTRGQQVTLSCSPISGHRSVSWYQQTPGQGLQFLFEYFSETQRNKGNFPGRFSGRQFSNSRSEMNVSTLELGDSALYLCASTLRGPGANVLTFGAGSRLTVL.

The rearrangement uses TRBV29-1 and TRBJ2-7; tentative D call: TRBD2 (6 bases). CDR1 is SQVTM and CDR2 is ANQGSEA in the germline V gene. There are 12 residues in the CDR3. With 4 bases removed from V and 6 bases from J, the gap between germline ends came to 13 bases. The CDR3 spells CSVGRRDLEQYF. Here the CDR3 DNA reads TGCAGCGTTGGGCGGCGGGACCTCGAGCAGTACTTC.

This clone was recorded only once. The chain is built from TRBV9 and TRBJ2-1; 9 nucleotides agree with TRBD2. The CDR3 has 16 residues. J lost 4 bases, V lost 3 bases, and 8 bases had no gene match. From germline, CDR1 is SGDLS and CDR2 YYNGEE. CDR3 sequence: CASSGGASGIYNEQFF. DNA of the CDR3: TGTGCCAGCAGCGGAGGGGCTAGCGGGATATACAATGAGCAGTTCTTC.

CDR3: CASRLASTDTQYF. CDR3 DNA sequence: TGTGCCAGTAGACTAGCTAGCACAGATACGCAGTATTTT. The rearrangement links TRBV19 to TRBJ2-3; a weak D match, TRBD2 (6 bases). V lost 6 bases, J lost 0 bases, and 7 bases lay in between. Germline CDR1 and CDR2: LNHDA and SQIVND (reference sequence). The CDR3 runs to 13 residues.

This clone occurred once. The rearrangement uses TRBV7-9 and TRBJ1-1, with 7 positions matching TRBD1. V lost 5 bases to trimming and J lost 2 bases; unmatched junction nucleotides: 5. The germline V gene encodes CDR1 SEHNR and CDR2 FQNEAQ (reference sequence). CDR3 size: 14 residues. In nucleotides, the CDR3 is TGTGCCAGCAGCCCCGACAGGGTTAACACTGAAGCTTTCTTT. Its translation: CASSPDRVNTEAFF.

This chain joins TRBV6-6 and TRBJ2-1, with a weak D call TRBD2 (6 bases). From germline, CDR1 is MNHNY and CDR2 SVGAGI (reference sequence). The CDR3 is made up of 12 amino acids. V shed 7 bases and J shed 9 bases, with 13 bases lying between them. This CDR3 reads CASNLPGGEQFF. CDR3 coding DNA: TGTGCCAGCAACCTACCCGGGGGTGAGCAGTTCTTC.

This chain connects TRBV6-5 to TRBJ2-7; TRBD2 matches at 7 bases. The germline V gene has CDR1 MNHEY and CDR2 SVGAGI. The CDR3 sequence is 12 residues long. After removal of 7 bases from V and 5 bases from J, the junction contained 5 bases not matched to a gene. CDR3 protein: CASNGGRDEQYF. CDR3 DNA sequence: TGTGCCAGCAATGGGGGGAGGGACGAGCAGTACTTC.

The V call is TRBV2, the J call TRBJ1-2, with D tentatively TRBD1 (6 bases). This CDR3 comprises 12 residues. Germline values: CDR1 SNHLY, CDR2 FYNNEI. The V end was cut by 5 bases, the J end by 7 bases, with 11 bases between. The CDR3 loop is CASSKTGGGYTF. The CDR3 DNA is TGTGCCAGCAGTAAGACAGGTGGTGGCTACACCTTC.

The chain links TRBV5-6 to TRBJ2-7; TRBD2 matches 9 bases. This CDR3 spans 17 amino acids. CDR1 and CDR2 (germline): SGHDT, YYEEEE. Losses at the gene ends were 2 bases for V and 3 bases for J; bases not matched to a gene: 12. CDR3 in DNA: TGTGCCAGCAGCTTACCGCGGGAGGGCCTTCGAGGCTACGAGCAGTACTTC. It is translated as CASSLPREGLRGYEQYF.

CDR3 nucleotide sequence: TGTGCCATCAGGCAAATCACCGGGATGAACACTGAAGCTTTCTTT. Amino acids: CAIRQITGMNTEAFF. V and J are TRBV10-3 and TRBJ1-1; no clear D gene. In germline, CDR1 is ENHRY, CDR2 SYGVKD. The CDR3 consists of 15 residues. Trimming took off 6 bases at V and 0 bases at J, with 14 bases between the two ends.

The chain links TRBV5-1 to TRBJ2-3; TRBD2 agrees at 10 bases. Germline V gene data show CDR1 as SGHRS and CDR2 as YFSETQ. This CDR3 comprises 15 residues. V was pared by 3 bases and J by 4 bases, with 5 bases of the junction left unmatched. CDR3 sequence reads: CASSSHSGRADTQYF. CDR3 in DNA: TGCGCCAGCAGCTCCCACAGCGGGAGGGCAGATACGCAGTATTTT.

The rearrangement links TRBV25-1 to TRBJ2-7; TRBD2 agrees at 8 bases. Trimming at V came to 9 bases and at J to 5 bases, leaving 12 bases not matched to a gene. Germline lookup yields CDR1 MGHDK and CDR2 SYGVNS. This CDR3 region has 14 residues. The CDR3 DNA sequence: TGTGCCAGTCAAACTAGGGGACTAGAAGACGAGCAGTACTTC. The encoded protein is CASQTRGLEDEQYF.

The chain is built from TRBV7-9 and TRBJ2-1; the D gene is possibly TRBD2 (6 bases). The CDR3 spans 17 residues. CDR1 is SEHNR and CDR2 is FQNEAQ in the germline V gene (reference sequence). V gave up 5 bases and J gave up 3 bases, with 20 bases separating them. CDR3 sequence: CASSRGGGEPSYNEQFF. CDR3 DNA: TGTGCCAGCAGCCGGGGTGGAGGGGAGCCTAGCTACAATGAGCAGTTCTTC.